A selection of T cell receptor beta chains follows, all from one sample in a study of TIL therapy for anti-PD-1-resistant metastatic lung cancer. Clones were sequenced by immunoSEQ multiplex PCR, and TCRdb holds only the in-frame ones, with some missing. The table lists about 59,000 clones, 70% to 75% of them singletons. Specimen: blood, collected at baseline. These receptors all come from a person aged 25 to 80 with non-small cell lung cancer. Both conserved end residues are part of each CDR3. The D gene is left open where the match is weak. The listing skips clone size in some rows; elsewhere it reads once, few, many or a size class.

CDR3: CASTGPPKYF
DNA: TGTGCCAGTACGGGGCCCCCGAAGTATTTT
D: NA
J: TRBJ2-3
size: NA
V: TRBV19

CDR3: CSARGYEQYF
DNA: TGCAGTGCTAGAGGCTACGAGCAGTACTTC
D: NA
J: TRBJ2-7
size: NA
V: TRBV20-1

CDR3: CASSEEGSYGYTF
DNA: TGTGCCAGCAGTGAAGAGGGATCCTATGGCTACACCTTC
D: NA
J: TRBJ1-2
size: NA
V: TRBV2

CDR3: CASTTGGGGNTEAFF
DNA: TGTGCCAGCACTACAGGGGGCGGTGGGAACACTGAAGCTTTCTTT
D: TRBD1
J: TRBJ1-1
size: NA
V: TRBV28

CDR3: CASSQDETRQGSGYTF
DNA: TGCGCCAGCAGCCAAGATGAAACGCGACAGGGGAGTGGCTACACCTTC
D: TRBD1
J: TRBJ1-2
size: NA
V: TRBV4-3

CDR3: CASSVSGWAGDTIYF
DNA: TGTGCCAGCAGCGTATCCGGTTGGGCCGGGGACACCATATATTTT
D: NA
J: TRBJ1-3
size: NA
V: TRBV9

CDR3: CASSPGTGALSYGYTF
DNA: TGTGCCAGCTCACCAGGCACAGGGGCGCTGTCGTATGGCTACACCTTC
D: TRBD1
J: TRBJ1-2
size: NA
V: TRBV18

CDR3: CASSLSTGELFF
DNA: TGTGCCAGCAGCTTATCGACCGGGGAGCTGTTTTTT
D: NA
J: TRBJ2-2
size: few
V: TRBV7-9

CDR3: CASTIGGRAYNEQFF
DNA: TGTGCCAGCACCATTGGGGGGAGAGCTTACAATGAGCAGTTCTTC
D: NA
J: TRBJ2-1
size: NA
V: TRBV2

CDR3: CASSPPGLDNEQFF
DNA: TGTGCCAGCAGCCCTCCGGGACTTGACAATGAGCAGTTCTTC
D: NA
J: TRBJ2-1
size: NA
V: TRBV7-3

CDR3: CASRPGGMSNQPQHF
DNA: TGTGCCAGTAGGCCAGGGGGCATGAGCAATCAGCCCCAGCATTTT
D: TRBD1
J: TRBJ1-5
size: NA
V: TRBV19

CDR3: CASSLRGLDFEQFF
DNA: TGTGCCAGCAGCTTGAGGGGACTAGATTTTGAGCAGTTCTTC
D: TRBD2
J: TRBJ2-1
size: NA
V: TRBV5-4

CDR3: CASSLGATGQSYEQYF
DNA: TGTGCCAGCAGCTTAGGGGCGACGGGACAGAGTTACGAGCAGTACTTC
D: TRBD1
J: TRBJ2-7
size: NA
V: TRBV7-2

CDR3: CASSQEVERNTEAFF
DNA: TGTGCCAGCAGCCAAGAAGTCGAGAGGAACACTGAAGCTTTCTTT
D: NA
J: TRBJ1-1
size: few
V: TRBV4-2

CDR3: CASSPPEGDTQYF
DNA: TGTGCCAGCAGCCCGCCAGAGGGAGATACGCAGTATTTT
D: NA
J: TRBJ2-3
size: NA
V: TRBV7-9

CDR3: CASSGRDRVDQPQHF
DNA: TGTGCCAGCAGTGGTAGGGACAGGGTGGATCAGCCCCAGCATTTT
D: TRBD1
J: TRBJ1-5
size: NA
V: TRBV6-1

CDR3: CASSYSPTGGPYEQYF
DNA: TGTGCCAGCAGTTACTCCCCGACAGGGGGGCCCTACGAGCAGTACTTC
D: TRBD1
J: TRBJ2-7
size: NA
V: TRBV6-6

CDR3: CASSSPNMGSAQTQYF
DNA: TGTGCCAGCAGTTCCCCCAATATGGGGTCTGCGCAGACCCAGTACTTC
D: NA
J: TRBJ2-5
size: NA
V: TRBV6-5

CDR3: CASSGTGQNQPQHF
DNA: TGTGCCAGCAGTGGGACAGGTCAGAATCAGCCCCAGCATTTT
D: TRBD1
J: TRBJ1-5
size: once
V: TRBV2

CDR3: CASSKEGELFF
DNA: TGTGCCAGCAGTAAGGAAGGGGAGCTGTTTTTT
D: NA
J: TRBJ2-2
size: NA
V: TRBV7-8

CDR3: CASSLFAASGRAGNEQFF
DNA: TGTGCCAGCAGCTTATTTGCGGCTAGCGGGAGGGCCGGCAATGAGCAGTTCTTC
D: TRBD2
J: TRBJ2-1
size: NA
V: TRBV7-2

CDR3: CASDDRVGEQYF
DNA: TGTGCCAGCGACGACAGGGTAGGCGAGCAGTACTTC
D: TRBD1
J: TRBJ2-7
size: NA
V: TRBV2

CDR3: CASSSESTDTQYF
DNA: TGTGCCAGCAGCTCTGAGAGCACAGATACGCAGTATTTT
D: NA
J: TRBJ2-3
size: NA
V: TRBV7-2

CDR3: CATAGVTYEQYF
DNA: TGTGCCACAGCGGGAGTAACCTACGAGCAGTACTTC
D: TRBD2
J: TRBJ2-7
size: NA
V: TRBV28

CDR3: CASSARLAGPYPGANVLTF
DNA: TGTGCCAGCAGCGCGAGACTAGCGGGACCGTACCCTGGGGCCAACGTCCTGACTTTC
D: TRBD2
J: TRBJ2-6
size: NA
V: TRBV7-8

CDR3: CASSASGAGGTNEKLFF
DNA: TGTGCCAGCAGTGCATCGGGAGCAGGGGGGACTAATGAAAAACTGTTTTTT
D: TRBD1
J: TRBJ1-4
size: NA
V: TRBV6-1

CDR3: CASSRSSSSYNEQFF
DNA: TGCGCCAGCAGCCGAAGTTCGAGCTCCTACAATGAGCAGTTCTTC
D: NA
J: TRBJ2-1
size: medium-sized
V: TRBV4-1

CDR3: CASSNQGNQPQHF
DNA: TGTGCCAGTAGTAACCAGGGGAACCAGCCCCAGCATTTT
D: NA
J: TRBJ1-5
size: NA
V: TRBV19

CDR3: CATHPGLAGGPDRNEQFF
DNA: TGCGCCACCCACCCGGGACTAGCGGGGGGGCCAGATAGGAATGAGCAGTTCTTC
D: TRBD2
J: TRBJ2-1
size: NA
V: TRBV10-2

CDR3: CASSLDRSYEQYF
DNA: TGCGCCAGCAGCCTGGACCGCTCCTACGAGCAGTACTTC
D: NA
J: TRBJ2-7
size: once
V: TRBV5-1

CDR3: CASSELNVVESEKLFF
DNA: TGTGCCAGCAGTGAACTGAATGTCGTAGAGAGTGAAAAACTGTTTTTT
D: NA
J: TRBJ1-4
size: NA
V: TRBV2

CDR3: CASSERPNEQFF
DNA: TGTGCCAGCAGTGAAAGGCCAAATGAGCAGTTCTTC
D: NA
J: TRBJ2-1
size: once
V: TRBV2

CDR3: CASSLGFSRFYNEQFF
DNA: TGTGCCAGCAGCTTAGGTTTCTCCCGCTTCTACAATGAGCAGTTCTTC
D: NA
J: TRBJ2-1
size: NA
V: TRBV7-2

CDR3: CASSLGQANTGELFF
DNA: TGTGCCAGCAGCTTAGGACAGGCAAACACCGGGGAGCTGTTTTTT
D: NA
J: TRBJ2-2
size: few
V: TRBV11-2

CDR3: CASSFRGGLAVIGSYNEQFF
DNA: TGTGCCAGCAGCTTTCGTGGGGGACTAGCGGTCATCGGGTCCTACAATGAGCAGTTCTTC
D: TRBD2
J: TRBJ2-1
size: NA
V: TRBV7-8

CDR3: CASSLRSNTEAFF
DNA: TGTGCCAGCAGTTTAAGGTCGAACACTGAAGCTTTCTTT
D: NA
J: TRBJ1-1
size: NA
V: TRBV27

CDR3: CASSETGLAGIRQFF
DNA: TGTGCCAGCAGTGAAACGGGACTAGCGGGCATACGGCAGTTCTTC
D: TRBD2
J: TRBJ2-1
size: NA
V: TRBV2

CDR3: CASSLVQAEQYF
DNA: TGTGCCAGCAGCTTAGTCCAAGCGGAGCAGTACTTC
D: NA
J: TRBJ2-7
size: NA
V: TRBV11-2

CDR3: CASSETGGLYNEQFF
DNA: TGTGCCAGCAGTGAGACAGGGGGCCTCTACAATGAGCAGTTCTTC
D: TRBD1
J: TRBJ2-1
size: NA
V: TRBV25-1

CDR3: CASSLVLAGGKTQYF
DNA: TGTGCCAGCAGTTTGGTCCTAGCGGGAGGGAAGACCCAGTACTTC
D: TRBD2
J: TRBJ2-5
size: NA
V: TRBV28

CDR3: CASSISERPYEQYF
DNA: TGTGCCAGTAGTATCTCGGAGAGACCCTACGAGCAGTACTTC
D: NA
J: TRBJ2-7
size: few
V: TRBV19

CDR3: CATSGTRQETQYF
DNA: TGTGCCACTAGCGGGACCCGCCAAGAGACCCAGTACTTC
D: TRBD2
J: TRBJ2-5
size: NA
V: TRBV15

CDR3: CAWSDRGRGGYTF
DNA: TGTGCCTGGAGTGACAGGGGGCGAGGTGGCTACACCTTC
D: TRBD1
J: TRBJ1-2
size: few
V: TRBV30

CDR3: CAWSLGEGGKNIQYF
DNA: TGTGCCTGGAGTCTAGGGGAAGGTGGCAAAAACATTCAGTACTTC
D: NA
J: TRBJ2-4
size: NA
V: TRBV30

CDR3: CASSMGAGVLEEQYF
DNA: TGTGCCAGCAGCATGGGGGCAGGGGTTCTGGAGGAGCAGTACTTC
D: NA
J: TRBJ2-7
size: NA
V: TRBV5-4

CDR3: CASSGGGRSSTDTQYF
DNA: TGTGCCAGCAGCGGGGGTGGTAGGTCTTCCACAGATACGCAGTATTTT
D: NA
J: TRBJ2-3
size: NA
V: TRBV9

CDR3: CASSDEGRGTQYF
DNA: TGCGCCAGCAGTGATGAGGGGCGTGGGACCCAGTACTTC
D: NA
J: TRBJ2-5
size: NA
V: TRBV10-2

CDR3: CASSLLGQGHEQYF
DNA: TGTGCCAGCAGCCTACTTGGGCAGGGCCACGAGCAGTACTTC
D: NA
J: TRBJ2-7
size: few
V: TRBV7-3

CDR3: CASSQSQGQGIWTPQHF
DNA: TGCGCCAGCAGCCAATCTCAGGGACAGGGTATTTGGACTCCCCAGCATTTT
D: TRBD1
J: TRBJ1-5
size: few
V: TRBV4-1

CDR3: CASSQGGEPVRLFF
DNA: TGTGCCAGCAGCCAAGGAGGGGAGCCAGTTCGGCTGTTTTTT
D: NA
J: TRBJ1-4
size: NA
V: TRBV4-2

CDR3: CASSLMASAYEQYF
DNA: TGTGCCAGCAGCTTAATGGCTAGCGCCTACGAGCAGTACTTC
D: NA
J: TRBJ2-7
size: NA
V: TRBV7-9

CDR3: CASSRLRDTNQPQHF
DNA: TGTGCCAGCAGCCGACTCCGGGACACAAATCAGCCCCAGCATTTT
D: NA
J: TRBJ1-5
size: NA
V: TRBV7-2

CDR3: CASSLPRWKQETQYF
DNA: TGTGCCAGCAGCCTACCTAGGTGGAAACAAGAGACCCAGTACTTC
D: NA
J: TRBJ2-5
size: NA
V: TRBV28

CDR3: CASSIFRDSNQPQHF
DNA: TGTGCCAGTAGTATCTTTCGAGATAGCAATCAGCCCCAGCATTTT
D: NA
J: TRBJ1-5
size: NA
V: TRBV19